The 8 T cell receptor beta chains presented below share a single source sample, sequenced in a study of CD8 T cells in Susac syndrome. cDNA came from about 0.5 to 1 ug RNA primed by random hexamers. TCRdb independently ran MiXCR on the immunoSEQ multiplex PCR reads; one entry per CDR3 protein. This table has about 280,000 distinct CDR3 sequences, 80% to 90% appearing once. The sequenced sample consisted of CD8+ T cells from PBMCs. The origin of the receptors is a human donor with multiple sclerosis.

The chain's CDR3 is CASSVTGTQYTDTQYF. CDR3 coding DNA: TGTGCCAGCAGCGTCACCGGGACCCAATACACAGATACGCAGTATTTT. V and J are TRBV21-1 and TRBJ2-3; the D call of TRBD1 is as the table states it, not checked on the DNA. TRBV21-1 is a pseudogene. CDR3 length: 16 amino acids.

The CDR3 sequence: CASSQWAEYSNQPQHF. The CDR3 nucleotides are TGTGCCAGCAGCCAATGGGCAGAATATAGCAATCAGCCCCAGCATTTT. This chain joins TRBV16 and TRBJ1-5; D is undetermined. The V end lost 1 base, the J end lost 0 bases, and 10 bases lay between the germline ends. CDR1 is KGHSY and CDR2 is FQNENV in the germline V gene. CDR3 length equals 16 residues.

This chain uses TRBV7-9 with TRBJ2-5; 10 nucleotides match TRBD2. CDR1 is SEHNR, CDR2 FQNEAQ, per germline (reference sequence). This CDR3 is 15 amino acids long. V dropped 5 bases and J dropped 3; count of bases not matched to a gene: 6. The CDR3: CASSELAGVEETQYF. The CDR3 DNA follows: TGTGCCAGCAGCGAGCTAGCGGGAGTAGAAGAGACCCAGTACTTC.

This chain uses TRBV28 with TRBJ2-4; D is unclear. The CDR3 has 16 residues. Germline V gene lookup returns CDR1 MDHEN and CDR2 SYDVKM. V was cut by 5 bases and J by 6 bases, with 20 bases left in between. CDR3 coding DNA: TGTGCCAGCAGTCCCCTGACCGGCACCCGCGGAAACATTCAGTACTTC. It encodes CASSPLTGTRGNIQYF.

The chain is built from TRBV10-3 and TRBJ1-4; D is unresolved. Germline CDR1 reads ENHRY; CDR2 reads SYGVKD. With 4 bases removed from V and 11 bases from J, the gap between germline ends came to 17 bases. This CDR3 is built from 14 residues. Here the CDR3 DNA reads TGTGCCATCAGTGTATCCAGCCTTTCGGAGAAACTGTTTTTT. Translation gives CAISVSSLSEKLFF.

The chain carries TRBV5-6 and TRBJ1-1; the D is unclear. With 0 bases removed from V and 2 bases from J, the gap between germline ends came to 11 bases. The length of the CDR3 is 15 residues. Looked up from germline, CDR1 is SGHDT and CDR2 is YYEEEE. CDR3 amino acids: CASSLGATPNTEAFF. DNA for the CDR3: TGTGCCAGCAGCTTGGGGGCGACCCCCAACACTGAAGCTTTCTTT.

The chain employs TRBV2 and TRBJ1-6; TRBD1 is a possible D gene (5 bases). The CDR3 extends over 14 amino acids. Germline V gene data show CDR1 as SNHLY and CDR2 as FYNNEI. The V end lost 6 bases, the J end lost 9 bases, and 15 bases lay between the germline ends. DNA of the CDR3: TGTGCCAGCAGCAATCCCGACAGTCCTTCACCCCTCCACTTT. Translated: CASSNPDSPSPLHF.

This clonotype appeared once. The rearrangement links TRBV9 to TRBJ2-1; 8 bases align to TRBD2. The CDR3 is 15 amino acids. In germline, CDR1 is SGDLS, CDR2 YYNGEE. Trimming cost V 4 bases and J 7 bases; bases outside gene matches: 10. CDR3 in DNA: TGTGCCAGCAGCCTATCTACTAGCGGATTAAATGAGCAGTTCTTC. Protein product: CASSLSTSGLNEQFF.